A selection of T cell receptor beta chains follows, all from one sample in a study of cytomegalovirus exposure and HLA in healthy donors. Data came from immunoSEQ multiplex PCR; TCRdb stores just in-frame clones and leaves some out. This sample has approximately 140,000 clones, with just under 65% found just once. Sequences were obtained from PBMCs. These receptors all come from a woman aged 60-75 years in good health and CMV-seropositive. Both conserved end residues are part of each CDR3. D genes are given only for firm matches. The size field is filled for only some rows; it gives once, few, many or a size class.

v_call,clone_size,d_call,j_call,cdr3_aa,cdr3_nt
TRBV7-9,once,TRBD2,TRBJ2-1,CASSLGGSGKEQFF,TGTGCCAGCAGCTTAGGAGGTAGCGGGAAGGAGCAGTTCTTC
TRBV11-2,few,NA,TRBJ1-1,CASSLAQGPQGAFF,TGTGCCAGCAGCTTAGCACAGGGACCCCAGGGAGCTTTCTTT
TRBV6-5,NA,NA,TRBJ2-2,CASSELVNTGELFF,TGTGCCAGCAGCGAACTAGTTAACACCGGGGAGCTGTTTTTT
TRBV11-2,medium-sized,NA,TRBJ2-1,CASRQEGPYNEQFF,TGTGCCAGCAGGCAGGAGGGCCCCTACAATGAGCAGTTCTTC
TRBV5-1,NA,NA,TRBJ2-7,CASILRSSGDSYEQYF,TGCGCCAGCATATTGCGCTCCTCGGGGGACTCCTACGAGCAGTACTTC
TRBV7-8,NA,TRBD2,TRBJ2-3,CASSFNGAGAPGTQYF,TGTGCCAGCAGCTTCAATGGCGCGGGAGCCCCCGGAACGCAGTATTTT
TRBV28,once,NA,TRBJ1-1,CASSFRQGNTEAFF,TGTGCCAGCAGTTTCAGGCAGGGGAACACTGAAGCTTTCTTT
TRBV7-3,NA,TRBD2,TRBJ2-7,CASSLTAGGPHEQYF,TGTGCCAGCAGCTTAACGGCGGGAGGGCCACACGAGCAGTACTTC
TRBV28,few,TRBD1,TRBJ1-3,CASSLLAGTVGNTIYF,TGTGCCAGCAGTTTACTCGCCGGGACAGTTGGAAACACCATATATTTT
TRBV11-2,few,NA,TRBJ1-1,CASSLREQGGTEAFF,TGTGCCAGCAGCTTACGGGAGCAGGGCGGCACTGAAGCTTTCTTT
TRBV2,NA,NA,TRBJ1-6,CASSEWTPDNSPLHF,TGTGCCAGCAGTGAATGGACACCAGATAATTCACCCCTCCACTTT
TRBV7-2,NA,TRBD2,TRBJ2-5,CASSRGGLETQYF,TGTGCCAGCAGCCGGGGGGGGTTAGAGACCCAGTACTTC
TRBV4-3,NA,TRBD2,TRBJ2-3,CASSQETSGRGTDTQYF,TGCGCCAGCAGCCAGGAGACTAGCGGGAGGGGCACAGATACGCAGTATTTT
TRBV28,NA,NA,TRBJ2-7,CASTSDGRSYEQYF,TGTGCCAGCACCTCAGACGGGAGATCCTACGAGCAGTACTTC
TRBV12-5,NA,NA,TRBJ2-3,CASGFLVDGGLFTDTQYF,TGTGCTAGTGGTTTCCTTGTGGATGGTGGACTTTTCACAGATACGCAGTATTTT
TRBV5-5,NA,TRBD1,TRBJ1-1,CASSFRDRGTEAFF,TGTGCCAGCAGCTTCCGGGACAGGGGCACTGAAGCTTTCTTT
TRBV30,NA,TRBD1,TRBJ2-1,CAWSVLGTGVFNEQFF,TGTGCCTGGAGTGTACTGGGGACAGGGGTTTTCAATGAGCAGTTCTTC
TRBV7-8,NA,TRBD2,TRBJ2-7,CASSLVRRETAYEQYF,TGTGCCAGCAGCTTAGTGAGGCGGGAGACAGCCTACGAGCAGTACTTC
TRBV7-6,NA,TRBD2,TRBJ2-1,CASSSPTSGRGAEQFF,TGTGCCAGCAGCTCTCCGACTAGCGGGAGGGGGGCTGAGCAGTTCTTC